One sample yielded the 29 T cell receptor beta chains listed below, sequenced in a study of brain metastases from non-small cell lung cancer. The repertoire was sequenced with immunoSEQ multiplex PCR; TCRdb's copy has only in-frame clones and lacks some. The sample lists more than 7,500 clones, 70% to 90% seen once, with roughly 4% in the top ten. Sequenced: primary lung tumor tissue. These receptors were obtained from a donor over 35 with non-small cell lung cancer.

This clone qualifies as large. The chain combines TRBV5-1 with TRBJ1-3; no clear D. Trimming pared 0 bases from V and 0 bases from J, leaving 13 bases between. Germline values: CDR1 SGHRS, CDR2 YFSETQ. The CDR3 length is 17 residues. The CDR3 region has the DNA TGCGCCAGCAGCTTGGACGGCAGTCCAAGCTCTGGAAACACCATATATTTT. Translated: CASSLDGSPSSGNTIYF.

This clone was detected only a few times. CDR3 protein: CASRQTGGKEKLFF. The CDR3, as DNA: TGTGCCAGCAGGCAGACAGGGGGGAAGGAAAAACTGTTTTTT. The chain uses TRBV27 and TRBJ1-4, with TRBD1 matching 9 bases. V gave up 6 bases and J gave up 8 bases; unmatched junction bases: 7. Germline CDR1 and CDR2: MNHEY and SMNVEV (reference sequence). The CDR3 runs to 14 residues.

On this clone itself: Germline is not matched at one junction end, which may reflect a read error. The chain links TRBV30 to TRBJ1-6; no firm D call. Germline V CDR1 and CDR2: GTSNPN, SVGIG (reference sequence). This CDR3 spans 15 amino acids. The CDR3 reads CACLDQTAYYSPLHF. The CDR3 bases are TGTGCCTGCTTAGACCAGACTGCCTATTATTCACCCCTCCACTTT.

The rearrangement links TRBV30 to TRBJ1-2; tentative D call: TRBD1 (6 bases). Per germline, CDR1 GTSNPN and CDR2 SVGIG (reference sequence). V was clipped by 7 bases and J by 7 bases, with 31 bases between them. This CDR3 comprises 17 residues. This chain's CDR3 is CAYSHGQGINELSGYTF. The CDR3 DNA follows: TGTGCCTACTCTCACGGGCAGGGGATAAACGAACTAAGTGGCTACACCTTC.

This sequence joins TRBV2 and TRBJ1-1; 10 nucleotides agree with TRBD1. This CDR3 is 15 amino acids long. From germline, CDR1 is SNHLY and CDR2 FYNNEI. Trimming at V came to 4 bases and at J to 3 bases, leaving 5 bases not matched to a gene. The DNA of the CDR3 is TGTGCCAGCAGTGGACAGGGGGCGACGGACACTGAAGCTTTCTTT. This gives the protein CASSGQGATDTEAFF.

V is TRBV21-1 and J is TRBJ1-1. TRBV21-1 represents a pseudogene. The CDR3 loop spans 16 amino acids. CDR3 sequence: CASSKVRNRKDTEAFF. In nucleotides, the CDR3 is TGTGCCAGTAGCAAAGTAAGGAACCGAAAGGACACTGAAGCTTTCTTT.

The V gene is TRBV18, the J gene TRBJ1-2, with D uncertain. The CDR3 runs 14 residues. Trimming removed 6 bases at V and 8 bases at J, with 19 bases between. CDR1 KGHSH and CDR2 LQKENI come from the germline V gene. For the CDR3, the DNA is TGTGCCAGCTCGTCGAAAGGAAGCGTGGGGGGCTACACCTTC. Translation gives CASSSKGSVGGYTF.

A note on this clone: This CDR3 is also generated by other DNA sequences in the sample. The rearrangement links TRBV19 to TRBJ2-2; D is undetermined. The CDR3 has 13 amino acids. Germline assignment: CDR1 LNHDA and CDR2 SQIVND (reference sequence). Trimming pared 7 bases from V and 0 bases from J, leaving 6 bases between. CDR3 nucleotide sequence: TGTGCCAGTACAGACGCGAACACCGGGGAGCTGTTTTTT. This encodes CASTDANTGELFF. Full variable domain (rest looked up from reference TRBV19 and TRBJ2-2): DGGITQSPKYLFRKEGQNVTLSCEQNLNHDAMYWYRQDPGQGLRLIYYSQIVNDFQKGDIAEGYSVSREKKESFPLTVTSAQKNPTAFYLCASTDANTGELFFGEGSRLTVL.

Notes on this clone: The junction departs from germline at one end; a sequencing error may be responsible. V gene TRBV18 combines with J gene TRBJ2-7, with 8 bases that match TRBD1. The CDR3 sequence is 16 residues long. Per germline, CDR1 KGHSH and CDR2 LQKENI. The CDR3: CANSPSTGTGANEQYF. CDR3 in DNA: TGTGCCAACTCACCTTCAACCGGGACAGGAGCGAACGAGCAGTACTTC.

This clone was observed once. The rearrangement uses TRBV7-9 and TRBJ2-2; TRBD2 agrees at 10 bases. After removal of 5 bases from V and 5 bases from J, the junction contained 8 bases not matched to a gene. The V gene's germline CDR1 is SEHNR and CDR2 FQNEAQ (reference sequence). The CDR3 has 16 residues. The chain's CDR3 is CASSILAGGYTGELFF. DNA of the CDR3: TGTGCCAGCAGCATATTAGCGGGGGGCTATACCGGGGAGCTGTTTTTT.

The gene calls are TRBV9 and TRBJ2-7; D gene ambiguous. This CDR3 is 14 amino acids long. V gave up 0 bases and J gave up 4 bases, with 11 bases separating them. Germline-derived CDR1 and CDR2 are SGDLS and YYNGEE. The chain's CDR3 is CASSVGPNSYEQYF. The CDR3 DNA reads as TGTGCCAGCAGCGTAGGCCCCAACTCTTACGAGCAGTACTTC.

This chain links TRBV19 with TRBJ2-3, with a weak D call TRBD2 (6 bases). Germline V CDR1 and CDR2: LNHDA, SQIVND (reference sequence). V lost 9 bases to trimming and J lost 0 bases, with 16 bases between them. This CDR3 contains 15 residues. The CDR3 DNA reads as TGTGCCAGCACACGGACGCGGGATAGCACAGATACGCAGTATTTT. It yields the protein CASTRTRDSTDTQYF. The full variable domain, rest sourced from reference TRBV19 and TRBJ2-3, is DGGITQSPKYLFRKEGQNVTLSCEQNLNHDAMYWYRQDPGQGLRLIYYSQIVNDFQKGDIAEGYSVSREKKESFPLTVTSAQKNPTAFYLCASTRTRDSTDTQYFGPGTRLTVL.

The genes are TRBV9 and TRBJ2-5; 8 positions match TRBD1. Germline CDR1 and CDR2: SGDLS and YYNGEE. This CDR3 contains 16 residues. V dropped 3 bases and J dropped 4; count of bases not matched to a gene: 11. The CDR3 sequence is CASSARRSTGGETQYF. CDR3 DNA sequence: TGTGCCAGCAGCGCACGACGGTCAACAGGGGGAGAGACCCAGTACTTC.

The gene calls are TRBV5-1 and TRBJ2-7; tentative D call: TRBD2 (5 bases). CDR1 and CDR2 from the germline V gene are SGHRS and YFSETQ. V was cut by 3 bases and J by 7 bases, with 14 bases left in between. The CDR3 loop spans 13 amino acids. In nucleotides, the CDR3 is TGCGCCAGCAGCTCCACTACCCGGGAAGAGCAGTACTTC. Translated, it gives CASSSTTREEQYF.

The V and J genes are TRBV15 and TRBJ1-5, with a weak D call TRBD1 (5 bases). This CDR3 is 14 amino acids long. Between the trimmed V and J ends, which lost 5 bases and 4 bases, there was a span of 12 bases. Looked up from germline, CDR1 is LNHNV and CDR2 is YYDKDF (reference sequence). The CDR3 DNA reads TGTGCCACCAGCCGGGGCCCCTCAAATCAGCCCCAGCATTTT. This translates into CATSRGPSNQPQHF. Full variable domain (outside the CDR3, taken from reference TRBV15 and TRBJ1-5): DAMVIQNPRYQVTQFGKPVTLSCSQTLNHNVMYWYQQKSSQAPKLLFHYYDKDFNNEADTPDNFQSRRPNTSFCFLDIRSPGLGDTAMYLCATSRGPSNQPQHFGDGTRLSIL.

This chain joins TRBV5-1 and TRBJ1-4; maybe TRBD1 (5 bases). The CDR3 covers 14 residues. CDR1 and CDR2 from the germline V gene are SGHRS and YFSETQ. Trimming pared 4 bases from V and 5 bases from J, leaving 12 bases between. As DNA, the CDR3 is TGCGCCAGCAGCCGCGACAGCAGCAATGAAAAACTGTTTTTT. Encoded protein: CASSRDSSNEKLFF.

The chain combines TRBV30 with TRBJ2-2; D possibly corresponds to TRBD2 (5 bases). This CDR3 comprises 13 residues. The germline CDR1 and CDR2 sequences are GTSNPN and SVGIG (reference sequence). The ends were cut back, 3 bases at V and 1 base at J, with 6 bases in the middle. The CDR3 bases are TGTGCCTGGAGACGGGGGAACACCGGGGAGCTGTTTTTT. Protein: CAWRRGNTGELFF.

DNA for the CDR3: TGTGCCAGCAGCTTAAAAGCGAACACTGAAGCTTTCTTT. It yields the protein CASSLKANTEAFF. The chain couples TRBV7-2 to TRBJ1-1; D remains unclear. This CDR3 comprises 13 residues. V shed 2 bases and J shed 1 base, with 5 bases lying between them. In germline, CDR1 is SGHTA, CDR2 FQGNSA.

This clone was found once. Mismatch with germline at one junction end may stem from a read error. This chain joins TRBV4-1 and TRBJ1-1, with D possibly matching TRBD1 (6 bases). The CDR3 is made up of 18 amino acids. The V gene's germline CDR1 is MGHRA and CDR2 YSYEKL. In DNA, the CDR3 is TGCGCCAGTAGCCGTTCTTCTCTACGTCGGACAGAAGACACTGAAGCTTTCTTT. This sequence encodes CASSRSSLRRTEDTEAFF.

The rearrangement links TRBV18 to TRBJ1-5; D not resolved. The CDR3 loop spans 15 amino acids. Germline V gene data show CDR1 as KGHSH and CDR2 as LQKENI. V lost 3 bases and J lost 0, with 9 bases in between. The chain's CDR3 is CASSPSRHSNQPQHF. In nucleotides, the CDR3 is TGTGCCAGCTCACCCAGTCGGCATAGCAATCAGCCCCAGCATTTT. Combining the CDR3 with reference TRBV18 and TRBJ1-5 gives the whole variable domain NAGVMQNPRHLVRRRGQEARLRCSPMKGHSHVYWYRQLPEEGLKFMVYLQKENIIDESGMPKERFSAEFPKEGPSILRIQQVVRGDSAAYFCASSPSRHSNQPQHFGDGTRLSIL.

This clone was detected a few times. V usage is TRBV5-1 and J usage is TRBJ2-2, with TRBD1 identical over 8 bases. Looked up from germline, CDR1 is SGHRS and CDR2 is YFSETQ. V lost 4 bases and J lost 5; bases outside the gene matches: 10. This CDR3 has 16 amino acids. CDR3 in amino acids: CASSLGRQGRTGELFF. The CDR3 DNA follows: TGCGCCAGCAGCCTTGGGAGACAGGGGAGGACCGGGGAGCTGTTTTTT.

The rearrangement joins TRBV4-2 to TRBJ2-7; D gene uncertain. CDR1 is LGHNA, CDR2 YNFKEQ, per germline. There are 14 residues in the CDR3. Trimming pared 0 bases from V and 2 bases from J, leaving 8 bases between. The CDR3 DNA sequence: TGTGCCAGCAGCCAAGATATTTCGGCCTACGAGCAGTACTTC. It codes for CASSQDISAYEQYF.

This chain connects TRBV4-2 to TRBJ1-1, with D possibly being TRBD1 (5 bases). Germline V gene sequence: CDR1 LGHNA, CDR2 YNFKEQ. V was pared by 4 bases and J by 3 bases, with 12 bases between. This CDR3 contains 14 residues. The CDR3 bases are TGTGCCAGCAGCCTAAGTACGGGGCACACTGAAGCTTTCTTT. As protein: CASSLSTGHTEAFF.

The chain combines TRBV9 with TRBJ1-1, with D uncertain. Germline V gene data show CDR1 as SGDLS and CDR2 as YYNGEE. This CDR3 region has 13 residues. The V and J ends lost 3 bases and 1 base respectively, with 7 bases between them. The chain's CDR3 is CASSGHKNTEAFF. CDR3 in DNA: TGTGCCAGCAGCGGACATAAGAACACTGAAGCTTTCTTT.

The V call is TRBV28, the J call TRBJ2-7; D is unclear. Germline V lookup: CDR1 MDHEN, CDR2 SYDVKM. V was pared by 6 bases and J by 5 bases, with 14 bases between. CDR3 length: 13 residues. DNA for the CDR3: TGTGCCAGCAGCCCGCCGGCGTCGAACGAGCAGTACTTC. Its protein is CASSPPASNEQYF.

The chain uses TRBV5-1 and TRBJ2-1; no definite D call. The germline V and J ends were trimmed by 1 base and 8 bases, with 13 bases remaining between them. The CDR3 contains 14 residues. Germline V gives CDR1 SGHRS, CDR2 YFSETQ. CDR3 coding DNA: TGCGCCAGCAGCTTGAGGATAGTTACACATGAGCAGTTCTTC. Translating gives CASSLRIVTHEQFF.

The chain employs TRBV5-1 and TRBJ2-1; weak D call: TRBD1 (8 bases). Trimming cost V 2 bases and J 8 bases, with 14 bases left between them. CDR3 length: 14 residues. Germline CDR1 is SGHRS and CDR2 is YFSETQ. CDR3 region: CASSLGQGGDEQFF. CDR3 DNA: TGCGCCAGCAGCTTAGGACAGGGAGGGGATGAGCAGTTCTTC.

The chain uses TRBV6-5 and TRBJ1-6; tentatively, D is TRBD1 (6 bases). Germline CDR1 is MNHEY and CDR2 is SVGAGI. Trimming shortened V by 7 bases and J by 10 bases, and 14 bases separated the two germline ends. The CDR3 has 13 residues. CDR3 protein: CASKDSLPSPLHF. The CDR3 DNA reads TGTGCCAGCAAGGACAGCTTGCCATCACCCCTCCACTTT.

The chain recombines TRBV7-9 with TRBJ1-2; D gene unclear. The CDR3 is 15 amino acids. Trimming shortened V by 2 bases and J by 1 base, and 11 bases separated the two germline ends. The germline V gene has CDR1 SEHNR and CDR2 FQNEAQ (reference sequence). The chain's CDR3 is CASSLPRTVNYGYTF. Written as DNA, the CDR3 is TGTGCCAGCAGCTTACCCAGAACGGTTAACTATGGCTACACCTTC.